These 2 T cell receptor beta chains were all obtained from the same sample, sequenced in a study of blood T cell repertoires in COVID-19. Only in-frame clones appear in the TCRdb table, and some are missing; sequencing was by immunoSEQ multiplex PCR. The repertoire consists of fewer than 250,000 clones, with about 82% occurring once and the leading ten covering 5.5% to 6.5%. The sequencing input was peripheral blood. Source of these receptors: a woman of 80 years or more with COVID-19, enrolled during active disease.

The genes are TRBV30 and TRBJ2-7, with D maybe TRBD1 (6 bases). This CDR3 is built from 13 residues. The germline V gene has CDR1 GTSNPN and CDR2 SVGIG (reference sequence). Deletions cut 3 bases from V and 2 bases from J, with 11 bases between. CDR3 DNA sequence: TGTGCCTGGAGCCCTACAGGGCCCTACGAGCAGTACTTC. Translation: CAWSPTGPYEQYF. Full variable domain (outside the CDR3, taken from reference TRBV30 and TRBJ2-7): SQTIHQWPATLVQPVGSPLSLECTVEGTSNPNLYWYRQAAGRGLQLLFYSVGIGQISSEVPQNLSASRPQDRQFILSSKKLLLSDSGFYLCAWSPTGPYEQYFGPGTRLTVT.

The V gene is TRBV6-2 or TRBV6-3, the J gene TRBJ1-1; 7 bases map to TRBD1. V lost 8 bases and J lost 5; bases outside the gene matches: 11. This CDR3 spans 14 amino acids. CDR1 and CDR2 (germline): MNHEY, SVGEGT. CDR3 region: CASRPSGGWTEAFF. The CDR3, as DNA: TGTGCCAGCCGCCCCTCAGGGGGATGGACTGAAGCTTTCTTT.